Detailed here is one TCR beta chain. Some clones are missing from TCRdb's copy, which holds only in-frame ones; the method was immunoSEQ multiplex PCR. This table holds approximately 340,000 clones, roughly 87% found once. This specimen belongs to a study of blood T cell repertoires in COVID-19. V gave up 1 base and J gave up 11 bases; unmatched junction bases: 9. The V gene's germline CDR1 is SGHTA and CDR2 FQGNSA. The CDR3 has 15 amino acids. Patients in Seattle were enrolled during active infection, then followed longitudinally. Sequenced sample: peripheral blood. This TCR derives from a young man with COVID-19, enrolled during active disease. V and J are TRBV7-2 and TRBJ1-4; 8 bases agree with TRBD1. The CDR3 reads CASSLGRQGAGKLFF. The CDR3 bases are TGTGCCAGCAGCTTAGGGCGCCAGGGGGCTGGTAAACTGTTTTTT.